The clone carrying this TCR beta chain was observed many times. What it binds is not known. In germline, CDR1 is SGDLS, CDR2 YYNGEE. The CDR3 consists of 13 residues. The germline V and J ends were trimmed by 0 bases and 5 bases, with 8 bases remaining between them. Combining a sample-barcoded 5' primer with a J-beta primer mix, a second PCR ran for about 6 to 12 cycles. All samples gave at least 2.5 million CDR3-containing paired-end reads. Using its own MiXCR run on the 5' RACE reads, TCRdb lists one record per CDR3 protein. The data contain around 800,000 distinct CDR3 sequences, less than 60% of them singletons. The data were taken from a study of blood T cells in healthy people across ages. Findings and limits, study-wide: Observed TCR beta diversity per million T cells went down as age went up. This fall followed a roughly linear course with age.

A minimum of 6.5 million PBMCs was isolated per sample. The rearrangement uses TRBV9 and TRBJ2-5; no clear D gene. This clonotype was sampled from an elderly man in good health. Sequencing input: blood. The DNA for the CDR3 is TGTGCCAGCAGCGTAGTAGGAAGGGAGACCCAGTACTTC. Translated, it gives CASSVVGRETQYF.